This record looks at one T cell receptor beta chain sequence and its context. These data come from a study of early T cells in non-severe SARS-CoV-2 infection. Trimming took 6 bases from V and 8 from J, leaving 16 bases between them. Germline CDR1 reads SQVTM; CDR2 reads ANQGSEA. This CDR3 comprises 13 residues. TCRdb independently ran MiXCR on the 5' RACE reads; one entry per CDR3 protein. The sample carries 95,000 to 100,000 distinct CDR3 sequences, about 13% recorded once. The V and J genes are TRBV29-1 and TRBJ1-4, with D unresolved. Material for sequencing was whole blood. The TCR comes from an adult who was a healthcare worker with PCR-confirmed SARS-CoV-2 infection or an uninfected control (not recorded which). The CDR3 nucleotides are TGCAGCGTCGGAGGGATCGGTGACGAAAAACTGTTTTTT. It specifies CSVGGIGDEKLFF.